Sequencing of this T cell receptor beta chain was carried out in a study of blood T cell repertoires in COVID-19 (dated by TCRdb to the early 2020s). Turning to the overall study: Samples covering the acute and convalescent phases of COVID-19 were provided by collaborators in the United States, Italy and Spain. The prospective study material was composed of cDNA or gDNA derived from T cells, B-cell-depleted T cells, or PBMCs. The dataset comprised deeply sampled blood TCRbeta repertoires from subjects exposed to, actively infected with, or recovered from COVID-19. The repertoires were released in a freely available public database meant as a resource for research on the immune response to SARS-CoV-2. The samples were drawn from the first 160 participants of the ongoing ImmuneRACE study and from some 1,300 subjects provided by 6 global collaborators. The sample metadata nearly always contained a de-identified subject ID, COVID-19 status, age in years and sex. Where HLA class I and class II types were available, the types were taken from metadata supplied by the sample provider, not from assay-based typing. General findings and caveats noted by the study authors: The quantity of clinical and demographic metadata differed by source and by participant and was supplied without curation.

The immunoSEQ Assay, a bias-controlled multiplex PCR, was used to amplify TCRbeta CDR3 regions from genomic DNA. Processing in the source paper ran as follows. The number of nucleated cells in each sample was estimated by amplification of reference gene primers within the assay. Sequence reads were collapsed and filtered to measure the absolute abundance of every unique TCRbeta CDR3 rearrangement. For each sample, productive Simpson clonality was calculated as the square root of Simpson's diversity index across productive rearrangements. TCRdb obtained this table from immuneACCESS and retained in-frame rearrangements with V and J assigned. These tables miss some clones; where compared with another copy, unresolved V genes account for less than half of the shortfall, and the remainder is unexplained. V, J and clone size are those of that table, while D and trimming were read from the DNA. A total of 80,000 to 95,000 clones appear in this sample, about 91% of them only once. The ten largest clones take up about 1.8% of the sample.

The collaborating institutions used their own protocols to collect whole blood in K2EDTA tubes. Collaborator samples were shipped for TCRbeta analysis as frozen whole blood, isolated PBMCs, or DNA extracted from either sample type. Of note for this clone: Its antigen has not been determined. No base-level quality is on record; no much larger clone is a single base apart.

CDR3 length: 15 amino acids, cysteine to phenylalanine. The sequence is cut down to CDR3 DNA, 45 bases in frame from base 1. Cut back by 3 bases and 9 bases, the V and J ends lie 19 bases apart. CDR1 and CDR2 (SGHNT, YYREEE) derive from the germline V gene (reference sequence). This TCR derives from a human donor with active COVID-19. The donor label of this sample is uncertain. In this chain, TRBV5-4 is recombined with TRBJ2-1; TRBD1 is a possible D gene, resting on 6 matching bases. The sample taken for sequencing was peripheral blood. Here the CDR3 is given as CASSYLSRTGTEQFF. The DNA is TGTGCCAGCAGCTACTTAAGCCGAACAGGGACTGAGCAGTTCTTC.